Below, one TCR beta chain is given with its context. The antigen is undetermined. V shed 0 bases, J shed 0 bases, and the junction held 4 bases outside the gene matches. The CDR3 is 17 residues long. The data stem from a study of blood T cells in healthy people across ages. Whole-study findings and limits: Per million T cells, TCR beta diversity dropped roughly linearly as age increased.

Through a sample-barcoded 5' primer and a J-beta primer mix, a second PCR was run for about 6 to 11 cycles. Each CDR3 protein gets one entry after TCRdb re-called the 5' RACE reads with MiXCR. This table has 1,800,000 or so distinct CDR3 sequences, roughly two fifths appearing once. This chain links TRBV12-3 or TRBV12-4 with TRBJ2-4, with 8 nucleotides matching TRBD2. The TCR originated in a human donor in good health. Input material: blood. CDR3 bases: TGTGCCAGCAGTTTAGCGCGGGGGGCCCCAGCCAAAAACATTCAGTACTTC. Translating it yields CASSLARGAPAKNIQYF.